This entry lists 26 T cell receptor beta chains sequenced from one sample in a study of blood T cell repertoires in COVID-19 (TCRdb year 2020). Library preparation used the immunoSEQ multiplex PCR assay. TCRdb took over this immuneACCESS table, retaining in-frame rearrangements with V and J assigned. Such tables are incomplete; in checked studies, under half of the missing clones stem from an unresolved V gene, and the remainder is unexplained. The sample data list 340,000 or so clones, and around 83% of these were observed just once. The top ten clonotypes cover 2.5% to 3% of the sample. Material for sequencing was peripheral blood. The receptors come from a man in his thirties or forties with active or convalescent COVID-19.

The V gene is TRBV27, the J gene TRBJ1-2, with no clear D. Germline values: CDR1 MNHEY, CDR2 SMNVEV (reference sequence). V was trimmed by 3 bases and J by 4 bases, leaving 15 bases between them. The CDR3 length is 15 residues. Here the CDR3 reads CASSFPGFPSYGYTF. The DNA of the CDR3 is TGTGCCAGCAGTTTCCCAGGATTTCCCAGCTATGGCTACACCTTC.

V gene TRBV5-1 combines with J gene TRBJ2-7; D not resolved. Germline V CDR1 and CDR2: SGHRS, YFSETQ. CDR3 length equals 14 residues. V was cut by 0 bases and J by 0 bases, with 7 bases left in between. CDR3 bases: TGCGCCAGCAGCTTGGATCTGTTCTCCTACGAGCAGTACTTC. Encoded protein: CASSLDLFSYEQYF. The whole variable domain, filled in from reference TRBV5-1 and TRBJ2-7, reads KAGVTQTPRYLIKTRGQQVTLSCSPISGHRSVSWYQQTPGQGLQFLFEYFSETQRNKGNFPGRFSGRQFSNSRSEMNVSTLELGDSALYLCASSLDLFSYEQYFGPGTRLTVT.

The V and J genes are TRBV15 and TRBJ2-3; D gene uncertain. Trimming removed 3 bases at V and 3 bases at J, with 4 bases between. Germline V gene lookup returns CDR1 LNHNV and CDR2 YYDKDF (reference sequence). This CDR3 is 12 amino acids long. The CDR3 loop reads CATSRRTDTQYF. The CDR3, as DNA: TGTGCCACCAGCAGGCGTACAGATACGCAGTATTTT.

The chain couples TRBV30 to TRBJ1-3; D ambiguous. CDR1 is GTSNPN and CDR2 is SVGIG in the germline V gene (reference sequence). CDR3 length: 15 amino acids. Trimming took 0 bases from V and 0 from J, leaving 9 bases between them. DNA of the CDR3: TGTGCCTGGAGTGTACGAGGTAGCTCTGGAAACACCATATATTTT. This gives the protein CAWSVRGSSGNTIYF.

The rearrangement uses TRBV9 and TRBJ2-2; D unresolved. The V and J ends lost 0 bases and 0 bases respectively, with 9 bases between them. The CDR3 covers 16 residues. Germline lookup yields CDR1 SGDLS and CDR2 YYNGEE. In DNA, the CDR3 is TGTGCCAGCAGCGTAGAACCTACTGCGAACACCGGGGAGCTGTTTTTT. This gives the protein CASSVEPTANTGELFF.

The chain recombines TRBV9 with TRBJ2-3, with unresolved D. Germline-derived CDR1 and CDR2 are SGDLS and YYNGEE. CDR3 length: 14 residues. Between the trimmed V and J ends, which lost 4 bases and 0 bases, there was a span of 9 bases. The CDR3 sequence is CASSFPSSTDTQYF. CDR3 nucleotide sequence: TGTGCCAGCAGCTTTCCATCCAGCACAGATACGCAGTATTTT.

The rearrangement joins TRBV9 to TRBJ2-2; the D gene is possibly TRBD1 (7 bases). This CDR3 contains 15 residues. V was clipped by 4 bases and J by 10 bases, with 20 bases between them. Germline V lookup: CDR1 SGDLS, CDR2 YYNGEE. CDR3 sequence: CASSPQGGVGLELFF. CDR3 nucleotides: TGTGCCAGCAGCCCGCAGGGGGGAGTAGGGTTGGAGCTGTTTTTT. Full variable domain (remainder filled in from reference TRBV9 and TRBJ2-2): DSGVTQTPKHLITATGQRVTLRCSPRSGDLSVYWYQQSLDQGLQFLIQYYNGEERAKGNILERFSAQQFPDLHSELNLSSLELGDSALYFCASSPQGGVGLELFFGEGSRLTVL.

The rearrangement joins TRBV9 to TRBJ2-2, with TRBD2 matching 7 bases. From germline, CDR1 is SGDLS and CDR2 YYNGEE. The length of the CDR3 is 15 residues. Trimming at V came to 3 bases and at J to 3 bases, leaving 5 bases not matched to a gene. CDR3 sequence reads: CASSASGGDTGELFF. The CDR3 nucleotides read TGTGCCAGCAGCGCCTCGGGGGGAGACACCGGGGAGCTGTTTTTT.

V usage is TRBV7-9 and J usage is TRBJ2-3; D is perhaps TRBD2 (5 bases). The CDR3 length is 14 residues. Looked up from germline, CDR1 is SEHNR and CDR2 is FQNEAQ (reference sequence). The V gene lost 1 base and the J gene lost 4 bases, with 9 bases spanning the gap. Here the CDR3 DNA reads TGTGCCAGCAGCTTAGGACTATTAGCAGATACGCAGTATTTT. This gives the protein CASSLGLLADTQYF.

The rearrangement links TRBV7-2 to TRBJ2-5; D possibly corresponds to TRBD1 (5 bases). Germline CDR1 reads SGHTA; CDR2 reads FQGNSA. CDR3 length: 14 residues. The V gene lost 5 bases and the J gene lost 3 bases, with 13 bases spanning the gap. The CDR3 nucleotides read TGTGCCAGCAGCCTCCGTGGGGCCGAAGAGACCCAGTACTTC. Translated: CASSLRGAEETQYF.

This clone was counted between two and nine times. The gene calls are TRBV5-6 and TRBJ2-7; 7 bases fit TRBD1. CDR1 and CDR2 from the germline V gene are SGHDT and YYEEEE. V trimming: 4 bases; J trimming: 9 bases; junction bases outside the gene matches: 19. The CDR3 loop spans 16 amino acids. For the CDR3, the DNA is TGTGCCAGCAGCCGAGGGCGAGGGGGCTTGGAGATGAGGCAGTACTTC. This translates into CASSRGRGGLEMRQYF.

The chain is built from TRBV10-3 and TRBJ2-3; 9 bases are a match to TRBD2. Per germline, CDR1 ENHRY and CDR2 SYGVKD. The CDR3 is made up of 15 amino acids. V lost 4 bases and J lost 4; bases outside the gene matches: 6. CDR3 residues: CAISAGGRVADTQYF. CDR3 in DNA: TGTGCCATCAGTGCTGGCGGGAGGGTGGCAGATACGCAGTATTTT.

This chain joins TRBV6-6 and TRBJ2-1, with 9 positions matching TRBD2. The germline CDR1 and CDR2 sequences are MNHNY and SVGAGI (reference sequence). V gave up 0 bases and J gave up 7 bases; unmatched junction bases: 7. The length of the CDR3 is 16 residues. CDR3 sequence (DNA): TGTGCCAGCAGTTACTCAGTGGCGGGGGGGCGAAATGAGCAGTTCTTC. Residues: CASSYSVAGGRNEQFF.

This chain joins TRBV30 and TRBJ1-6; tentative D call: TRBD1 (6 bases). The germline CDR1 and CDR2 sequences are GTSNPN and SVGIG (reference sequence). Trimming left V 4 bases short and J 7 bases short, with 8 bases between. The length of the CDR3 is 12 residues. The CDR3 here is CAWKRGNSPLHF. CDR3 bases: TGTGCCTGGAAGAGGGGGAATTCACCCCTCCACTTT.

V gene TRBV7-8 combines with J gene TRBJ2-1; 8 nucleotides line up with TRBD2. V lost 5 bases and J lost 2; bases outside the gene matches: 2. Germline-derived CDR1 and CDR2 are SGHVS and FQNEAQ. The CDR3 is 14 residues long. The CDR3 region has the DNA TGTGCCAGCAGCCCCGGGGGGGCCTACAATGAGCAGTTCTTC. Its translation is CASSPGGAYNEQFF.

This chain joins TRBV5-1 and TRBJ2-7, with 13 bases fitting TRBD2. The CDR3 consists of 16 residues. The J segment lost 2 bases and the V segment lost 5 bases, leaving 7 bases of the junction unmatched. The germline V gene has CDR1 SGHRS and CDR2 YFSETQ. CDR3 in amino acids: CASRHHGLAGAYEQYF. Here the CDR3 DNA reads TGCGCCAGCAGACACCATGGACTAGCGGGAGCCTACGAGCAGTACTTC.

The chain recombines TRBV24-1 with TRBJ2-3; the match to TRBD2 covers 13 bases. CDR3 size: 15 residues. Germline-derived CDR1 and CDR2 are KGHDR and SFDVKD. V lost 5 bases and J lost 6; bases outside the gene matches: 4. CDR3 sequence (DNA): TGTGCCACCAGTGGGACTAGCGGGAGCGTTGATACGCAGTATTTT. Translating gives CATSGTSGSVDTQYF.

CDR3 region: CSVEVRGDEQYF. Here the CDR3 DNA reads TGCAGCGTTGAAGTGCGGGGCGACGAGCAGTACTTC. The chain couples TRBV29-1 to TRBJ2-7; maybe TRBD2 (6 bases). Deletions cut 1 base from V and 5 bases from J, with 9 bases between. The CDR3 length is 12 residues. CDR1 and CDR2 from the germline V gene are SQVTM and ANQGSEA.

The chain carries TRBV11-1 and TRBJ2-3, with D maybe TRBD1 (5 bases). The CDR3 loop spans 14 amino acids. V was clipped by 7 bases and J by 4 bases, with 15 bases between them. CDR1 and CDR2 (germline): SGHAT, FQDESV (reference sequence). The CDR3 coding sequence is TGTGCCAGCAACATCAGGACAAGCGCAGATACGCAGTATTTT. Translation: CASNIRTSADTQYF.

CDR3 region: CASSLGHTPGDYGYTF. DNA of the CDR3: TGTGCCAGCAGCTTAGGGCATACCCCGGGAGACTATGGCTACACCTTC. The V gene is TRBV7-9, the J gene TRBJ1-2; D is unresolved. The V gene lost 1 base and the J gene lost 3 bases, with 15 bases spanning the gap. This CDR3 comprises 16 residues. Germline CDR1 reads SEHNR; CDR2 reads FQNEAQ (reference sequence).

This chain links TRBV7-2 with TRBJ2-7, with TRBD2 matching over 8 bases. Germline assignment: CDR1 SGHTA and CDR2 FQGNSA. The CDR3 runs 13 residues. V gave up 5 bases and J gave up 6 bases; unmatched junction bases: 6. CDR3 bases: TGTGCCAGCAGCCTGACTAGCGTTACCGAGCAGTACTTC. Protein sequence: CASSLTSVTEQYF. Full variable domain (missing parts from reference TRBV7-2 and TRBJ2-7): GAGVSQSPSNKVTEKGKDVELRCDPISGHTALYWYRQSLGQGLEFLIYFQGNSAPDKSGLPSDRFSAERTGGSVSTLTIQRTQQEDSAVYLCASSLTSVTEQYFGPGTRLTVT.

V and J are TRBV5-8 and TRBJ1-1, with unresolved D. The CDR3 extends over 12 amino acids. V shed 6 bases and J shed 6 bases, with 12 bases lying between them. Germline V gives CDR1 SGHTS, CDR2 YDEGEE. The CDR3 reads CASTGDVAEAFF. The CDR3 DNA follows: TGTGCCAGCACCGGAGACGTCGCTGAAGCTTTCTTT.

In DNA, the CDR3 is TGTGCCAGCAGATGGGAGGGTTACAATGAGCAGTTCTTC. Amino acid sequence: CASRWEGYNEQFF. The chain has TRBV28 and TRBJ2-1, with 7 bases that match TRBD2. Germline CDR1 reads MDHEN; CDR2 reads SYDVKM. V dropped 6 bases and J dropped 4; count of bases not matched to a gene: 3. This CDR3 is 13 amino acids long. Using reference TRBV28 and TRBJ2-1 for the parts outside the CDR3, the full variable domain is DVKVTQSSRYLVKRTGEKVFLECVQDMDHENMFWYRQDPGLGLRLIYFSYDVKMKEKGDIPEGYSVSREKKERFSLILESASTNQTSMYLCASRWEGYNEQFFGPGTRLTVL.

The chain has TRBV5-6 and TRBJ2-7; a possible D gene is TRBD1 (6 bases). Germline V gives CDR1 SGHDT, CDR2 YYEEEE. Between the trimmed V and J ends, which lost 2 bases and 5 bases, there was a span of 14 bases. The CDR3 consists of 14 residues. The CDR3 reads CASSFQGITNEQYF. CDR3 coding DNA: TGTGCCAGCAGCTTCCAGGGGATCACCAACGAGCAGTACTTC.

CDR3 amino acids: CASSLAGSGGNTIYF. DNA for the CDR3: TGTGCCAGCAGTTTGGCGGGGTCAGGAGGAAACACCATATATTTT. This chain links TRBV9 with TRBJ1-3, with unresolved D. The CDR3 has 15 amino acids. The V end was cut by 5 bases, the J end by 4 bases, with 16 bases between. Germline CDR1 reads SGDLS; CDR2 reads YYNGEE.

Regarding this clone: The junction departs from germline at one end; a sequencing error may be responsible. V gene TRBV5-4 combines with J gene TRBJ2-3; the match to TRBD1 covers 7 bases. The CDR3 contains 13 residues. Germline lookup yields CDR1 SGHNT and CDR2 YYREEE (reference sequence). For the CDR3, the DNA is TGTGCCAGCAGCTCCACCGGGACAGAGACGCAGTATTTT. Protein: CASSSTGTETQYF.